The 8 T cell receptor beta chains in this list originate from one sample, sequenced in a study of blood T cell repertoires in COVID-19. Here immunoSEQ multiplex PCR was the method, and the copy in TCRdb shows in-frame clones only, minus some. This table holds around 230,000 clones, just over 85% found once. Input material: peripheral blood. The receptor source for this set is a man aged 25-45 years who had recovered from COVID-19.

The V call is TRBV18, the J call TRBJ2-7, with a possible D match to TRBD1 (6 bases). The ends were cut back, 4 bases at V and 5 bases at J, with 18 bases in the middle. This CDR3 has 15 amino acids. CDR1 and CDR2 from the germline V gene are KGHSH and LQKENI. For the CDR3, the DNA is TGTGCCAGCTCACTCTCAGCAGGGGCCTCTCACGAGCAGTACTTC. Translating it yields CASSLSAGASHEQYF.

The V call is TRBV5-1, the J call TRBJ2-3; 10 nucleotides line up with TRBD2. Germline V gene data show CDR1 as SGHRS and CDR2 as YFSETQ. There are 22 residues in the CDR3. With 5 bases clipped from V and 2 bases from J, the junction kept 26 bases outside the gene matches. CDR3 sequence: CASSYPSSGSGGSLEFTDTQYF. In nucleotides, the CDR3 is TGCGCCAGCAGTTACCCCTCCTCGGGTAGCGGGGGGTCCCTCGAATTCACAGATACGCAGTATTTT.

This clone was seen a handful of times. CDR3 DNA: TGCGCCAGCCTGTACCAAGAGACCCAGTACTTC. Translating gives CASLYQETQYF. The chain has TRBV5-1 and TRBJ2-5, with D unclear. Trimming removed 7 bases from V and 0 bases from J, with 4 bases in between. There are 11 residues in the CDR3. Germline V CDR1 and CDR2: SGHRS, YFSETQ.

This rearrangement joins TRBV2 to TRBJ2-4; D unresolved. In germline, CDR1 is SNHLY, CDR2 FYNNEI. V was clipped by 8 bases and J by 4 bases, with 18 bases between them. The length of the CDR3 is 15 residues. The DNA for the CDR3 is TGTGCCAGCCTGTTTGAAGTGGCGGCGAAAAACATTCAGTACTTC. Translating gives CASLFEVAAKNIQYF.

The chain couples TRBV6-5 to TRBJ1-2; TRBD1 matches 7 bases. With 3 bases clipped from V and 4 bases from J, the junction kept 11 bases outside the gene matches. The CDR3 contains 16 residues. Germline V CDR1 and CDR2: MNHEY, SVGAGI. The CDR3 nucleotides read TGTGCCAGCAGTTATGACAGGGCTACCCCCTTCTATGGCTACACCTTC. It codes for CASSYDRATPFYGYTF.

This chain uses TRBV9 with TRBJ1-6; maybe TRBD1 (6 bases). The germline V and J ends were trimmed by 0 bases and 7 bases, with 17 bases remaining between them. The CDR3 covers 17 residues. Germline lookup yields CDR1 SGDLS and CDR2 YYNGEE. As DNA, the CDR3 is TGTGCCAGCAGCGTAGGCAGGGGCTCGCTCAGCAATTCACCCCTCCACTTT. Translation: CASSVGRGSLSNSPLHF.

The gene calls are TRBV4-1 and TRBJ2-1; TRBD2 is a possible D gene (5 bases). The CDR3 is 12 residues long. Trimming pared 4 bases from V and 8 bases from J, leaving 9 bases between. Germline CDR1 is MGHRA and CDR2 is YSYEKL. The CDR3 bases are TGCGCCAGCAGCCCAATCGGGGATGAGCAGTTCTTC. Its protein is CASSPIGDEQFF.

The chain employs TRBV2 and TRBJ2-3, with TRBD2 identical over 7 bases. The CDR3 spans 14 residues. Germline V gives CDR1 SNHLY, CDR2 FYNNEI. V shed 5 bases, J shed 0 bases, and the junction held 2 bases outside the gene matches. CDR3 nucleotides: TGTGCCAGCAGTTCGGGACTAAGCACAGATACGCAGTATTTT. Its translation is CASSSGLSTDTQYF.